A single sample gave rise to the 13 T cell receptor beta chains below, sequenced in a study of beta chain features in type 1 diabetes. As every portion of the isolated RNA was reverse transcribed, the sequencing read expressed TCRB transcripts. TCRdb keeps only in-frame clones here, not all; method: immunoSEQ multiplex PCR. The top ten hold approximately 0.05% of the sample, which has about 450,000 clones, over 10% seen once. The source material was naive CD4+ T cells from blood. These receptors originate from a woman in her late teens or twenties in good health.

This clone was counted a few times. The J gene is TRBJ2-5, the V gene TRBV30; a possible D gene is TRBD1 (5 bases). The CDR3 sequence is 13 residues long. CDR1 is GTSNPN, CDR2 SVGIG, per germline (reference sequence). The V end was cut by 1 base, the J end by 1 base, with 7 bases between. The CDR3 sequence: CAWSGGSQETQYF. The CDR3 region has the DNA TGTGCCTGGAGTGGGGGCTCCCAAGAGACCCAGTACTTC.

As concerns this clone: The junction departs from the called germline gene at one end, perhaps through a read error. The chain links TRBV7-7 to TRBJ2-2, with 7 bases aligning to TRBD1. Germline V gives CDR1 SSHAT, CDR2 FNYEAQ (reference sequence). CDR3 length equals 13 residues. In DNA, the CDR3 is TGTGCTAGCAGTACCGACAGGGACGGGGAGCTGTTTTTT. This encodes CASSTDRDGELFF.

This chain connects TRBV11-2 to TRBJ2-1; 7 nucleotides match TRBD2. V shed 3 bases and J 3 bases; nucleotides not matched to a gene: 5. CDR1 SGHAT and CDR2 FQNNGV come from the germline V gene. This CDR3 spans 15 amino acids. In nucleotides, the CDR3 is TGTGCCAGCAGCTTGGGTCTAGCGGACTACAATGAGCAGTTCTTC. This sequence encodes CASSLGLADYNEQFF.

The J gene is TRBJ2-5, the V gene TRBV19; 7 bases are shared with TRBD1. The CDR3 runs 13 residues. V lost 5 bases, J lost 4 bases, and 4 bases stayed unmatched. Germline V CDR1 and CDR2: LNHDA, SQIVND (reference sequence). The CDR3 here is CASSSSGGETQYF. CDR3 DNA sequence: TGTGCCAGTAGTTCATCAGGGGGAGAGACCCAGTACTTC.

This chain uses TRBV2 with TRBJ1-2, with 10 bases lining up with TRBD1. V was clipped by 5 bases and J by 4 bases; unmatched bases: 4. This CDR3 has 14 amino acids. Germline-derived CDR1 and CDR2 are SNHLY and FYNNEI. The CDR3 nucleotides are TGTGCCAGCAGTTGGGACAGGGGCGTCTATGGCTACACCTTC. It yields the protein CASSWDRGVYGYTF.

This chain links TRBV4-3 with TRBJ1-6; D is unclear. V lost 0 bases, J lost 12 bases, and 9 bases lay in between. CDR3 length equals 13 residues. Per germline, CDR1 LGHNA and CDR2 YSLEER. As DNA, the CDR3 is TGCGCCAGCAGCCAAGAATACAGCAAACCCCTCCACTTT. As protein: CASSQEYSKPLHF.

This clone was found many times. J is TRBJ2-1 and V is TRBV23-1; 7 positions agree with TRBD1. TRBV23-1 is an ORF; its function is uncertain. The V gene end was trimmed by 2 bases and the J gene end by 4 bases; junction bases not matched to a gene: 11. The CDR3 runs to 17 residues. CDR3 bases: TGCGCCAGCAGTCAAGTGGGCAGGGGGACCGATTACAATGAGCAGTTCTTC. Residues: CASSQVGRGTDYNEQFF.

This clone was seen a few times. DNA for the CDR3: TGCAGCGTTACTAGGGGCGCATTCGGTGAGCAGTTCTTC. Translation gives CSVTRGAFGEQFF. The V and J genes are TRBV29-1 and TRBJ2-1; either TRBD1 or TRBD2 may supply D (5 bases each). Germline V gives CDR1 SQVTM, CDR2 ANQGSEA. The CDR3 consists of 13 residues. Trimming left V 5 bases short and J 9 bases short, with 17 bases between.

The chain employs TRBV10-3 and TRBJ2-3, with D perhaps being TRBD1 or TRBD2 (5 bases each). CDR3 length equals 13 residues. Per the germline V gene, CDR1 is ENHRY and CDR2 is SYGVKD. The V end was cut by 2 bases, the J end by 4 bases, with 7 bases between. In DNA form, the CDR3 reads TGTGCCATCAGTGAGGGGGGACCAGATACGCAGTATTTT. This translates into CAISEGGPDTQYF.

The chain joins TRBV10-3 to TRBJ2-1; 12 bases are a match to TRBD2. Germline V gene data show CDR1 as ENHRY and CDR2 as SYGVKD. This CDR3 is built from 13 residues. After removal of 6 bases from V and 7 bases from J, the junction contained 1 base not matched to a gene. The CDR3 loop reads CAIRGTSGNEQFF. CDR3 sequence (DNA): TGTGCCATCAGAGGGACTAGCGGGAATGAGCAGTTCTTC.

The V and J genes are TRBV7-9 and TRBJ2-3, with 11 bases that match TRBD2. From germline, CDR1 is SEHNR and CDR2 FQNEAQ (reference sequence). V shed 1 base, J shed 1 base, and the junction held 1 base outside the gene matches. The CDR3 is 16 residues long. The CDR3, as DNA: TGTGCCAGCAGCTTAGAGGGACTAGCGGGCACAGATACGCAGTATTTT. Translated, it gives CASSLEGLAGTDTQYF.

V is TRBV7-2 and J is TRBJ2-7; no definite D call. The CDR3 is made up of 13 amino acids. V dropped 5 bases and J dropped 2 bases, with 10 bases sitting between them. The germline V gene encodes CDR1 SGHTA and CDR2 FQGNSA. In nucleotides, the CDR3 is TGTGCCAGCAGCCCAGGAGTGCCCTACGAGCAGTACGTC. Encoded protein: CASSPGVPYEQYV.

In its sample, this clone was seen a few times. The CDR3 reads CASSGRQVGVQETQYF. The CDR3 DNA is TGTGCCAGCAGCGGCCGACAGGTGGGGGTCCAAGAGACCCAGTACTTC. The chain employs TRBV9 and TRBJ2-5, with TRBD1 as a possible D gene (6 bases). CDR1 and CDR2 (germline): SGDLS, YYNGEE. There are 16 residues in the CDR3. V was clipped by 3 bases and J by 1 base, with 16 bases between them.